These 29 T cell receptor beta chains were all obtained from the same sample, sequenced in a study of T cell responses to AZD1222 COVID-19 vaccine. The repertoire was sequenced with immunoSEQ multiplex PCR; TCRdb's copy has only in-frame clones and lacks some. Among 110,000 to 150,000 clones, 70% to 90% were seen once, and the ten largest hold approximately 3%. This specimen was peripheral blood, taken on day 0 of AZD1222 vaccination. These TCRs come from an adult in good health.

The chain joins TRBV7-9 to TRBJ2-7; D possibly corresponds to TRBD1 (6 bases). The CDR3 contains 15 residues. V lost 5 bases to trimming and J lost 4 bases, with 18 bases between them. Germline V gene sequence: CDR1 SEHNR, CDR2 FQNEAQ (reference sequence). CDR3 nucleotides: TGTGCCAGCAGCCACAGGGTGAGGGAACCTTACGAGCAGTACTTC. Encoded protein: CASSHRVREPYEQYF.

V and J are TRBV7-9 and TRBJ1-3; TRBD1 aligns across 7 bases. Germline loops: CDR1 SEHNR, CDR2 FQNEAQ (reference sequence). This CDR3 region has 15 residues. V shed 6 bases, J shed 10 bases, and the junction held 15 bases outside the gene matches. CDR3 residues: CASSKTGGQVKTIYF. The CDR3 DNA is TGTGCCAGCAGTAAAACCGGAGGACAGGTTAAGACCATATATTTT.

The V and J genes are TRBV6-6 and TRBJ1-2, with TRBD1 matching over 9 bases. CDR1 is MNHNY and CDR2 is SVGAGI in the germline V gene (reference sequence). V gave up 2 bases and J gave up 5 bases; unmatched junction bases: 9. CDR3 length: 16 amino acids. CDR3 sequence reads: CASSYPTDRGWYGYTF. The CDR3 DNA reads TGTGCCAGCAGTTACCCCACGGACAGGGGCTGGTATGGCTACACCTTC.

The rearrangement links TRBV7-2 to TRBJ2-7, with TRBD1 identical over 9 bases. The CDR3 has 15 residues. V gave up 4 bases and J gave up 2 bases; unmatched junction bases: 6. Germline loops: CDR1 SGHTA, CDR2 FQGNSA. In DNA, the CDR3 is TGTGCCAGCAGCTCCCGGACAGGGGCTGCCTACGAGCAGTACTTC. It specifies CASSSRTGAAYEQYF.

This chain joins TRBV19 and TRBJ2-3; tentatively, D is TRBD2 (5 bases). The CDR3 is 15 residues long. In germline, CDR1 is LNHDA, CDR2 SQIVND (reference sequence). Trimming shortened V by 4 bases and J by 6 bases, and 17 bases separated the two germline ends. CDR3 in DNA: TGTGCCAGTAGTACGGGGTCCCACGACACGGATACGCAGTATTTT. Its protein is CASSTGSHDTDTQYF. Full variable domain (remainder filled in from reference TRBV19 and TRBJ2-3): DGGITQSPKYLFRKEGQNVTLSCEQNLNHDAMYWYRQDPGQGLRLIYYSQIVNDFQKGDIAEGYSVSREKKESFPLTVTSAQKNPTAFYLCASSTGSHDTDTQYFGPGTRLTVL.

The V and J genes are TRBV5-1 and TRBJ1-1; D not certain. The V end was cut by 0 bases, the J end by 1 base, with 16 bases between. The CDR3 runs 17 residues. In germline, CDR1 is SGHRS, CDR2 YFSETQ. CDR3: CASSLALSGPPNTEAFF. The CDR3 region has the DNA TGCGCCAGCAGCTTGGCCTTATCAGGACCGCCGAACACTGAAGCTTTCTTT.

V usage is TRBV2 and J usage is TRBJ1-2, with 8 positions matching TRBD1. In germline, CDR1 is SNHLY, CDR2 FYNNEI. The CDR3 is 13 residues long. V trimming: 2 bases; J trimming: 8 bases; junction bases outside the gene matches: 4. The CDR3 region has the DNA TGTGCCAGCAGTGAACAGGGGGCGGGAGGCTACACCTTC. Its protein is CASSEQGAGGYTF.

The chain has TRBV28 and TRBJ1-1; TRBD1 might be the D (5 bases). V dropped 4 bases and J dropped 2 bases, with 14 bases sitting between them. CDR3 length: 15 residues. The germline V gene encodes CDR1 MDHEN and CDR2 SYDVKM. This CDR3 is CASSSSGTDNTEAFF. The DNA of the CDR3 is TGTGCCAGCAGTTCCTCCGGGACGGACAACACTGAAGCTTTCTTT.

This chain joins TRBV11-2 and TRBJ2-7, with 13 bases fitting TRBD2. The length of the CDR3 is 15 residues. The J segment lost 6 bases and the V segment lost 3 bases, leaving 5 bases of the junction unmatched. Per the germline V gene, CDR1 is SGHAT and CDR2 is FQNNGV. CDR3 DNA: TGTGCCAGCAGCTTGGGGGGACTAGCGGGACTCGAGCAGTACTTC. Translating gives CASSLGGLAGLEQYF.

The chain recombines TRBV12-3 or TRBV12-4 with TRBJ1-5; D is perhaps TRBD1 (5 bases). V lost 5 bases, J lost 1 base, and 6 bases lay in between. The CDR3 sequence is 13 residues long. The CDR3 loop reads CASSRDSNQPQHF. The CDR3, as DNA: TGTGCCAGCAGTCGGGACAGCAATCAGCCCCAGCATTTT.

CDR3 sequence reads: CASSPRVDGPLYEQYF. Here the CDR3 DNA reads TGTGCCAGCTCACCGCGAGTGGACGGGCCCCTCTACGAGCAGTACTTC. The genes are TRBV18 and TRBJ2-7, with D hard to call. Germline assignment: CDR1 KGHSH and CDR2 LQKENI. Trimming took off 3 bases at V and 3 bases at J, with 18 bases between the two ends. The CDR3 has 16 residues.

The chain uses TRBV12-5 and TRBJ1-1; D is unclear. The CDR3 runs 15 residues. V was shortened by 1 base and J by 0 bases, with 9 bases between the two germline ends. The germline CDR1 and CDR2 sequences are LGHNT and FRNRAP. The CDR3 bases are TGTGCTAGTGGTTTGGACCCCACACTGAACACTGAAGCTTTCTTT. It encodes CASGLDPTLNTEAFF. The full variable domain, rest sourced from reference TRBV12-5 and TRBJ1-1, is DARVTQTPRHKVTEMGQEVTMRCQPILGHNTVFWYRQTMMQGLELLAYFRNRAPLDDSGMPKDRFSAEMPDATLATLKIQPSEPRDSAVYFCASGLDPTLNTEAFFGQGTRLTVV.

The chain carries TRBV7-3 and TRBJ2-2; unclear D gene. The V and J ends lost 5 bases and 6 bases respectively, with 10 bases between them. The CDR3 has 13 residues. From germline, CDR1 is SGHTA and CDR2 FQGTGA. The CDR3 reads CASSPVGPGELFF. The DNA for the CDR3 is TGTGCCAGCAGCCCCGTAGGGCCCGGGGAGCTGTTTTTT.

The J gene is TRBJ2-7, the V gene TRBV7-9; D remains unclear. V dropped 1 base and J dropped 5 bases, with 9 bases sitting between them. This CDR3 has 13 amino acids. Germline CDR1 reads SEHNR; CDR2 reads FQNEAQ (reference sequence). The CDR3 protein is CASSLGAADEQYF. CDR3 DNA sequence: TGTGCCAGCAGCTTAGGCGCGGCCGACGAGCAGTACTTC.

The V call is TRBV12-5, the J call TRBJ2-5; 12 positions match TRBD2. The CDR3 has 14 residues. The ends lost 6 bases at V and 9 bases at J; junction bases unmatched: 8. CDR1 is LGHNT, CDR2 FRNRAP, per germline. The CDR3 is CASGKSSGGASQYF. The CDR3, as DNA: TGTGCTAGTGGCAAATCTAGCGGGGGGGCGTCCCAGTACTTC. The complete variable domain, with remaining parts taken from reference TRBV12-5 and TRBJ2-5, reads DARVTQTPRHKVTEMGQEVTMRCQPILGHNTVFWYRQTMMQGLELLAYFRNRAPLDDSGMPKDRFSAEMPDATLATLKIQPSEPRDSAVYFCASGKSSGGASQYFGPGTRLLVL.

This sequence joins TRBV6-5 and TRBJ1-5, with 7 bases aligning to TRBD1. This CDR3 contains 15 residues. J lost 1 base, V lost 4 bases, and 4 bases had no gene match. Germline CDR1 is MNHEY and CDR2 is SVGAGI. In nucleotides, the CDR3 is TGTGCCAGCAGTTTGACAGGGTTAAGCAATCAGCCCCAGCATTTT. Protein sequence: CASSLTGLSNQPQHF.

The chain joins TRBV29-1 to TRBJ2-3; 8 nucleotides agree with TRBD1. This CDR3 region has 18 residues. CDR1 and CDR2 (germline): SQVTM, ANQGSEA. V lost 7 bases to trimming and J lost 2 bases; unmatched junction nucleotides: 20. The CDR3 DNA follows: TGCAGCGCCGAGGTCGGAGAGACAGGGGCCCCCTACACAGATACGCAGTATTTT. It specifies CSAEVGETGAPYTDTQYF.

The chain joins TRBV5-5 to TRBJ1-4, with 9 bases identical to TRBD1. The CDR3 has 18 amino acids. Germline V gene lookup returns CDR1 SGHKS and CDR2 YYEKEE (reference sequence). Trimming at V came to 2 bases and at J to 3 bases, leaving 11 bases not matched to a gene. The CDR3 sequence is CASSLTGQGNSPNEKLFF. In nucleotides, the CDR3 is TGTGCCAGCAGCTTAACCGGACAGGGGAATTCGCCTAATGAAAAACTGTTTTTT.

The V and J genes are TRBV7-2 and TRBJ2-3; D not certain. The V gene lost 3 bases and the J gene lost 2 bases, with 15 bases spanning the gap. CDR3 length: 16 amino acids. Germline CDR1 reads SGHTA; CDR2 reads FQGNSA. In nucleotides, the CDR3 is TGTGCCAGCAGCTTTTCCCCCGAAGTGTACACAGATACGCAGTATTTT. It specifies CASSFSPEVYTDTQYF.

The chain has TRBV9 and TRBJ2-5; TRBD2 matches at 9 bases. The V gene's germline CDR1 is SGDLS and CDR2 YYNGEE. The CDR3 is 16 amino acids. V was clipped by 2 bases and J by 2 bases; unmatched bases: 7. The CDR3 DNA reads TGTGCCAGCAGCGTTGTCGGTAGCGGGAGTCAAGAGACCCAGTACTTC. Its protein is CASSVVGSGSQETQYF.

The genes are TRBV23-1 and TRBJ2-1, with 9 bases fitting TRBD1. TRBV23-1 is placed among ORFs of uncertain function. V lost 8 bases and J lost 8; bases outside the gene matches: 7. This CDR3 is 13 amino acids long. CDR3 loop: CASRTGDSDEQFF. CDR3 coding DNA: TGCGCCAGCCGGACAGGGGACTCAGATGAGCAGTTCTTC.

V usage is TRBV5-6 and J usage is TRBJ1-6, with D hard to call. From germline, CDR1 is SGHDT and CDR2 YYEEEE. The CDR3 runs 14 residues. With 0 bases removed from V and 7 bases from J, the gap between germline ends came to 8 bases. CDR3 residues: CASSLGGGNSPLHF. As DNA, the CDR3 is TGTGCCAGCAGCTTGGGCGGTGGGAATTCACCCCTCCACTTT.

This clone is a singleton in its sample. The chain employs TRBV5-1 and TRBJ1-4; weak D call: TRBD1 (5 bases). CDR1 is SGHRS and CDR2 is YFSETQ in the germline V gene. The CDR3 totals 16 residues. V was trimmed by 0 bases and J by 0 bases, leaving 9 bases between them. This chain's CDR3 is CASSLAVGATNEKLFF. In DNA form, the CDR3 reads TGCGCCAGCAGCTTGGCGGTAGGGGCAACTAATGAAAAACTGTTTTTT. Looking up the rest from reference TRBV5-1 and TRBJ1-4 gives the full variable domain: KAGVTQTPRYLIKTRGQQVTLSCSPISGHRSVSWYQQTPGQGLQFLFEYFSETQRNKGNFPGRFSGRQFSNSRSEMNVSTLELGDSALYLCASSLAVGATNEKLFFGSGTQLSVL.

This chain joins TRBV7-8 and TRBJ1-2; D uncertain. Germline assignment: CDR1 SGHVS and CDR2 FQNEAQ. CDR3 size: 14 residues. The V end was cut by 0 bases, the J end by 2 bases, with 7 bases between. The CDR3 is CASSLAVGNYGYTF. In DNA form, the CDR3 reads TGTGCCAGCAGCTTAGCAGTGGGGAACTATGGCTACACCTTC.

The CDR3 bases are TGTGCCAGCAGCGTAGGGCAGGGAAATGAGCAGTTCTTC. The encoded protein is CASSVGQGNEQFF. This chain uses TRBV9 with TRBJ2-1; possible D gene TRBD1, 5 bases. Germline V gene data show CDR1 as SGDLS and CDR2 as YYNGEE. This CDR3 spans 13 amino acids. V dropped 0 bases and J dropped 7 bases, with 8 bases sitting between them.

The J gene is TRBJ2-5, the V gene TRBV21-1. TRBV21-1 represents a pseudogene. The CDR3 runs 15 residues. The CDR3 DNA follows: TGTGCCAGCACTCAAAACGCCGTGTACGATGGGACCCAGTACTTC. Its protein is CASTQNAVYDGTQYF.

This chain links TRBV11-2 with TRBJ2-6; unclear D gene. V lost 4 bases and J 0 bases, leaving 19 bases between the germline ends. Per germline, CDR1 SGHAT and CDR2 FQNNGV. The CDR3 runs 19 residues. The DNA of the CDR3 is TGTGCCAGCAGCTCACTATTACACCGACCGGCCTCTGGGGCCAACGTCCTGACTTTC. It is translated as CASSSLLHRPASGANVLTF.

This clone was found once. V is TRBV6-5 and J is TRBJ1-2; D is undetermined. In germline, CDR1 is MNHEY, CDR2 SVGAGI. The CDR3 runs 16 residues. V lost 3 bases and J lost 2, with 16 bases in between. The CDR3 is CASSYGSRVTNYGYTF. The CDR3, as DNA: TGTGCCAGCAGTTATGGTTCAAGGGTAACCAACTATGGCTACACCTTC.

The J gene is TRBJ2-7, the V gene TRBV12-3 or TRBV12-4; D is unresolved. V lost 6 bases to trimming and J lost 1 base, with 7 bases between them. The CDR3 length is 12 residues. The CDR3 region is CASRQNSYEQYF. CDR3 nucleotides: TGTGCCAGCAGGCAGAATTCCTACGAGCAGTACTTC.